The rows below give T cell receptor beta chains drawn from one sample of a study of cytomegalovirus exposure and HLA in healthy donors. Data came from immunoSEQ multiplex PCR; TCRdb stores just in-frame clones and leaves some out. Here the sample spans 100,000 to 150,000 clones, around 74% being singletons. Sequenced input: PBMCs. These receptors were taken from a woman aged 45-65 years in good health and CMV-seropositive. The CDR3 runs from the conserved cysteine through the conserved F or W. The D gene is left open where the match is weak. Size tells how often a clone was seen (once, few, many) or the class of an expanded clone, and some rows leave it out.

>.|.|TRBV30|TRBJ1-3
CAWGRRGDGNTIYF
TGTGCCTGGGGGCGGCGGGGCGACGGAAACACCATATATTTT
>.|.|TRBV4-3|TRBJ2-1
CASSQSGTLYNEQFF
TGCGCCAGCAGCCAGAGCGGGACACTTTACAATGAGCAGTTCTTC
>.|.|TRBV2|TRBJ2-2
CASTGVNTGELFF
TGTGCCAGCACCGGGGTAAACACCGGGGAGCTGTTTTTT
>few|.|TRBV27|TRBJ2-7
CASSHDSAYEQYF
TGTGCCAGCAGTCACGACAGCGCCTACGAGCAGTACTTC
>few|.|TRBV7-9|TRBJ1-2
CASSLGTDLLLGYTF
TGTGCCAGCAGCTTAGGGACAGATTTGTTGTTAGGCTACACCTTC
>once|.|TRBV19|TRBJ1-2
CASKGVGYTF
TGTGCCAGTAAGGGGGTTGGCTACACCTTC
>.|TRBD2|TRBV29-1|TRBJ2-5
CSVVSGGETQYF
TGCAGCGTTGTTAGCGGGGGAGAGACCCAGTACTTC
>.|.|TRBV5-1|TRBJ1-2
CASSLSGRANYGYTF
TGCGCCAGCAGCCTCTCTGGGCGAGCTAACTATGGCTACACCTTC
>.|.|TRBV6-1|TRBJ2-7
CAARGGVYEQYF
TGTGCCGCGAGGGGAGGAGTGTACGAGCAGTACTTC
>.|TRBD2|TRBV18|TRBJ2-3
CASSPSLSGGVTQYF
TGTGCCAGCTCACCGTCCCTCAGTGGGGGGGTTACGCAGTATTTT
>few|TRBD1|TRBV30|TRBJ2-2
CAWSTGQGPGELFF
TGTGCCTGGAGTACGGGACAGGGCCCCGGGGAGCTGTTTTTT
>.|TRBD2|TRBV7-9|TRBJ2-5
CASSSGLAGGSQETQYF
TGTGCCAGCAGCTCCGGACTAGCGGGGGGGTCGCAAGAGACCCAGTACTTC
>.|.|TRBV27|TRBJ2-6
CASSLGGSGANVLTF
TGTGCCAGCAGTTTGGGGGGCTCTGGGGCCAACGTCCTGACTTTC